The 26 T cell receptor beta chains below come from one sample, sequenced in a study of response to subunit inactivated influenza vaccine. Via MiXCR, TCRdb re-called the RT-PCR reads, giving one row per CDR3 protein. Altogether around 790,000 distinct CDR3 sequences are present, approximately 21% being singletons, with the ten largest covering about a tenth. The sample was PBMCs from blood, taken approximately 5 days after vaccination. The source is a man aged 50-59 years who received an inactivated influenza vaccine.

The chain has TRBV20-1 and TRBJ1-1; 10 positions match TRBD1. The V segment lost 2 bases and the J segment 0 bases; nucleotides outside the gene matches: 6. This CDR3 region has 16 residues. Germline V gives CDR1 DFQATT, CDR2 SNEGSKA (reference sequence). The CDR3 DNA follows: TGCAGTGCTAGAATCGGACAGGGGGTGATGAACACTGAAGCTTTCTTT. It specifies CSARIGQGVMNTEAFF.

This clonotype was detected a few times. This chain connects TRBV10-3 to TRBJ1-3; 7 bases line up with TRBD1. The V segment lost 5 bases and the J segment 0 bases; nucleotides outside the gene matches: 4. Per the germline V gene, CDR1 is ENHRY and CDR2 is SYGVKD. This CDR3 has 15 amino acids. The CDR3 loop reads CAISPGQTSGNTIYF. CDR3 sequence (DNA): TGTGCCATCAGTCCGGGACAGACCTCTGGAAACACCATATATTTT.

The rearrangement uses TRBV6-1 and TRBJ2-3; the D gene could be TRBD1 or TRBD2 (5 bases each). V was clipped by 3 bases and J by 6 bases, with 13 bases between them. This CDR3 has 14 amino acids. The germline V gene encodes CDR1 MNHNS and CDR2 SASEGT. This CDR3 is CASSDRAWGDTQYF. For the CDR3, the DNA is TGTGCCAGCAGTGATCGGGCCTGGGGGGATACGCAGTATTTT.

As concerns this clonotype: One end of the junction varies from germline; a read error may be responsible. The chain joins TRBV24-1 to TRBJ2-3; D perhaps matches TRBD1 (6 bases). The CDR3 runs to 18 residues. The V gene's germline CDR1 is KGHDR and CDR2 SFDVKD. CDR3 sequence: CATSDLSGRGGITDTQYF. The DNA of the CDR3 is TGTGCCACCAGCGATTTGTCAGGAAGAGGGGGTATCACAGATACGCAGTATTTT.

This clonotype occurred a few times. This rearrangement joins TRBV10-3 to TRBJ2-3; no reliable D call. Trimming removed 10 bases from V and 4 bases from J, with 12 bases in between. The CDR3 spans 12 residues. The germline V gene encodes CDR1 ENHRY and CDR2 SYGVKD. The CDR3 DNA sequence: TGTGCCACCCTCTCGGGCCCAGATACGCAGTATTTT. Translation: CATLSGPDTQYF.

V usage is TRBV7-6 and J usage is TRBJ2-1; D is ambiguous. Germline loops: CDR1 SGHVS, CDR2 FNYEAQ. The CDR3 has 12 amino acids. Trimming removed 8 bases from V and 0 bases from J, with 5 bases in between. The DNA of the CDR3 is TGTGCCAGCCCTCACTCCTACAATGAGCAGTTCTTC. Its translation is CASPHSYNEQFF.

This clonotype has just a few counts. The chain combines TRBV20-1 with TRBJ2-3; D may be TRBD2 (5 bases). The germline V gene encodes CDR1 DFQATT and CDR2 SNEGSKA (reference sequence). V lost 5 bases to trimming and J lost 8 bases, with 14 bases between them. There are 12 residues in the CDR3. CDR3 sequence: CSAEGNPGTQYF. The DNA of the CDR3 is TGCAGTGCTGAGGGAAACCCGGGTACGCAGTATTTT.

DNA of the CDR3: TGTGCCAGCATCAAAACACAGGGGTCGGGTGGCTACACCTTC. Translating gives CASIKTQGSGGYTF. The chain has TRBV2 and TRBJ1-2; 7 nucleotides match TRBD1. Germline CDR1 and CDR2: SNHLY and FYNNEI. The CDR3 consists of 14 residues. V lost 7 bases to trimming and J lost 7 bases; unmatched junction nucleotides: 12.

This clonotype has a handful of counts. V usage is TRBV7-2 and J usage is TRBJ1-5, with D possibly matching TRBD1 (5 bases). This CDR3 region has 16 residues. Germline V gene lookup returns CDR1 SGHTA and CDR2 FQGNSA. With 5 bases removed from V and 1 base from J, the gap between germline ends came to 15 bases. The CDR3 loop is CASSLQGGPSNQPQHF. The CDR3, as DNA: TGTGCCAGCAGCCTGCAGGGTGGGCCGAGCAATCAGCCCCAGCATTTT.

This chain connects TRBV28 to TRBJ2-4; perhaps D is TRBD1 or TRBD2 (5 bases each). This CDR3 is 19 amino acids long. Germline loops: CDR1 MDHEN, CDR2 SYDVKM. The ends were cut back, 2 bases at V and 2 bases at J, with 22 bases in the middle. The CDR3 DNA reads TGTGCCAGCAGTTTACCGTTTGGAGGACAACTAAGAACCAAAAACATTCAGTACTTC. Its translation is CASSLPFGGQLRTKNIQYF.

This clonotype appeared a few times. The rearrangement uses TRBV7-9 and TRBJ2-1; D might be TRBD1 (5 bases). Trimming removed 10 bases from V and 1 base from J, with 14 bases in between. Germline V gene lookup returns CDR1 SEHNR and CDR2 FQNEAQ (reference sequence). This CDR3 comprises 14 residues. CDR3 loop: CATDSETSYNEQFF. CDR3 in DNA: TGTGCCACCGACAGTGAAACTTCCTACAATGAGCAGTTCTTC.

This clonotype has a handful of counts. The CDR3: CASSLAVRTFGNEQFF. CDR3 sequence (DNA): TGTGCCAGCAGCTTAGCGGTGCGGACGTTTGGCAATGAGCAGTTCTTC. J is TRBJ2-1 and V is TRBV7-2; no clear D. Germline CDR1 SGHTA, CDR2 FQGNSA. With 0 bases removed from V and 6 bases from J, the gap between germline ends came to 15 bases. This CDR3 spans 16 amino acids.

The chain recombines TRBV6-1 with TRBJ2-4; D gene ambiguous. This CDR3 has 15 residues. V lost 6 bases to trimming and J lost 4 bases, with 16 bases between them. Germline V gene data show CDR1 as MNHNS and CDR2 as SASEGT. CDR3 sequence (DNA): TGTGCCAGCAGGGACCTGGGTGGCTTAAAAAACATTCAGTACTTC. Translation: CASRDLGGLKNIQYF.

The count of this clonotype is one. The V and J genes are TRBV4-2 and TRBJ2-7; 10 bases are shared with TRBD1. Germline V CDR1 and CDR2: LGHNA, YNFKEQ. J was trimmed by 7 bases and V by 4 bases; bases with no gene match: 10. This CDR3 region has 15 residues. The CDR3 coding sequence is TGTGCCAGCAGCCCCCAGGACAGGGGGGTGGGGGAGCAGTACTTC. Translating gives CASSPQDRGVGEQYF.

The chain couples TRBV6-5 to TRBJ2-7; a possible D gene is TRBD2 (5 bases). The CDR3 contains 13 residues. Per germline, CDR1 MNHEY and CDR2 SVGAGI. The V gene lost 2 bases and the J gene lost 4 bases, with 9 bases spanning the gap. CDR3 loop: CASSYRLYYEQYF. CDR3 nucleotide sequence: TGTGCCAGCAGTTACCGACTATATTACGAGCAGTACTTC.

This clonotype has a handful of counts. The V call is TRBV11-2, the J call TRBJ1-1; tentative D call: TRBD1 (5 bases). The V gene's germline CDR1 is SGHAT and CDR2 FQNNGV. This CDR3 spans 13 amino acids. V was trimmed by 5 bases and J by 8 bases, leaving 15 bases between them. The CDR3 loop reads CASSLRLEGEAFF. CDR3 nucleotides: TGTGCCAGCAGCCTTCGTCTCGAGGGGGAAGCTTTCTTT.

V usage is TRBV28 and J usage is TRBJ2-1; D gene ambiguous. The germline V and J ends were trimmed by 3 bases and 8 bases, with 8 bases remaining between them. The length of the CDR3 is 12 residues. CDR1 is MDHEN and CDR2 is SYDVKM in the germline V gene. CDR3 nucleotides: TGTGCCAGCAGTTTTGGTGAGGATGAGCAGTTCTTC. The encoded protein is CASSFGEDEQFF.

The table lists this clonotype with many counts. The chain is built from TRBV29-1 and TRBJ2-1; 10 bases are a match to TRBD2. The CDR3 length is 16 residues. Germline lookup yields CDR1 SQVTM and CDR2 ANQGSEA. V trimming: 4 bases; J trimming: 7 bases; junction bases outside the gene matches: 13. The CDR3 loop reads CSVGLISGRLGNEQFF. The CDR3 coding sequence is TGCAGCGTTGGTCTTATTAGCGGGAGGCTGGGGAATGAGCAGTTCTTC.

The rearrangement uses TRBV12-3 or TRBV12-4 and TRBJ1-6; TRBD1 is a possible D gene (5 bases). V lost 3 bases and J 3 bases, leaving 12 bases between the germline ends. CDR3 length: 16 residues. The CDR3: CASSFVRGGYNSPLHF. The CDR3 region has the DNA TGTGCCAGCAGTTTCGTCCGGGGGGGCTATAATTCACCCCTCCACTTT.

This clonotype has only a few counts. The rearrangement joins TRBV5-5 to TRBJ2-3, with 11 bases that match TRBD2. Germline lookup yields CDR1 SGHKS and CDR2 YYEKEE (reference sequence). The CDR3 runs 16 residues. The V segment lost 2 bases and the J segment 2 bases; nucleotides outside the gene matches: 4. CDR3 bases: TGTGCCAGCAGCTTCCTAGCGGGAGGACTCACAGATACGCAGTATTTT. Translating gives CASSFLAGGLTDTQYF.

The V call is TRBV3-1, the J call TRBJ2-5; TRBD1 matches 7 bases. The CDR3 has 20 amino acids. CDR1 is LGHDT, CDR2 YNNKEL, per germline (reference sequence). V gave up 1 base and J gave up 3 bases; unmatched junction bases: 20. CDR3 protein: CASSQGSTPSGTDLEETQYF. The CDR3 DNA is TGTGCCAGCAGCCAAGGCTCCACCCCTTCCGGGACAGATTTAGAAGAGACCCAGTACTTC.

At least ten counts were recorded for this clonotype. The chain employs TRBV7-2 and TRBJ2-3; D gene uncertain. Germline values: CDR1 SGHTA, CDR2 FQGNSA. This CDR3 has 13 amino acids. V was trimmed by 5 bases and J by 10 bases, leaving 16 bases between them. The CDR3 protein is CASSPGRAGAQYF. CDR3 DNA: TGTGCCAGCAGCCCCGGACGGGCCGGTGCGCAGTATTTT.

As DNA, the CDR3 is TGTGCCAGCAGCTCCCAACAGGGATACGAGCAGTACTTC. Translating it yields CASSSQQGYEQYF. The rearrangement uses TRBV7-8 and TRBJ2-7; a weak D match, TRBD1 (6 bases). Germline V gene sequence: CDR1 SGHVS, CDR2 FQNEAQ. Trimming cost V 4 bases and J 4 bases, with 11 bases left between them. The CDR3 is made up of 13 amino acids.

In its sample, this clonotype was seen a few times. This chain joins TRBV28 and TRBJ2-3; 9 bases agree with TRBD1. The CDR3 totals 15 residues. The V and J ends lost 6 bases and 5 bases, in that order; junction bases with no gene match: 9. Germline assignment: CDR1 MDHEN and CDR2 SYDVKM. The CDR3 sequence is CASSLGGQGKDTQYF. Written as DNA, the CDR3 is TGTGCCAGCAGCTTGGGGGGACAGGGAAAAGATACGCAGTATTTT.

The rearrangement links TRBV11-2 to TRBJ2-7; TRBD2 agrees at 7 bases. The germline gives CDR1 SGHAT, CDR2 FQNNGV. The trim removed 0 bases at V and 4 bases at J, leaving 6 bases unmatched. The CDR3 extends over 15 amino acids. The CDR3 region is CASSLDPWGGYEQYF. DNA of the CDR3: TGTGCCAGCAGCTTAGATCCTTGGGGGGGTTACGAGCAGTACTTC.

This clonotype was seen more than once but under ten times. The V call is TRBV9, the J call TRBJ2-4; 7 bases align to TRBD2. Germline lookup yields CDR1 SGDLS and CDR2 YYNGEE. CDR3 length: 15 amino acids. Trimming cost V 0 bases and J 3 bases; bases outside gene matches: 3. For the CDR3, the DNA is TGTGCCAGCAGCGTAGCCGGGAGGAACAAAAACATTCAGTACTTC. Translated, it gives CASSVAGRNKNIQYF.